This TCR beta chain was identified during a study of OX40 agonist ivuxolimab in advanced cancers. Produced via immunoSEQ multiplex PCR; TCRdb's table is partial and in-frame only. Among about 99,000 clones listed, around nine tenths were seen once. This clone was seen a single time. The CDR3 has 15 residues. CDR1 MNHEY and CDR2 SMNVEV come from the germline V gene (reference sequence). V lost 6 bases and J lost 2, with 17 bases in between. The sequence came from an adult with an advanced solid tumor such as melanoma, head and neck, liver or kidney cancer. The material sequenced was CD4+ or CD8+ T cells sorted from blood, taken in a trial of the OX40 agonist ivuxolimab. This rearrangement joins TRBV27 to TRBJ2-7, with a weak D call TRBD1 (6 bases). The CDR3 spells CASRTRPGDTYEQYF. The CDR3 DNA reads TGTGCCAGCAGAACACGGCCAGGGGATACCTACGAGCAGTACTTC.